One sample yielded the 13 T cell receptor beta chains listed below, sequenced in a study of T cell clonotyping in hematopoietic cell transplantation. Indicated time point: recipient sample about 28 days before transplant, after cytoreduction. The repertoire was sequenced with immunoSEQ multiplex PCR; TCRdb's copy has only in-frame clones and lacks some. The table records about 69,000 clones, 96% of them present only once. Specimen: peripheral blood mononuclear cells, collected before stem cell transplant. These receptors were obtained from a woman aged 45-59 years with acute myeloid leukemia. Some clones in this sample may be carry-over from other donors' samples.

V gene TRBV5-5 combines with J gene TRBJ1-2; tentatively, D is TRBD1 (5 bases). The CDR3 consists of 14 residues. Per germline, CDR1 SGHKS and CDR2 YYEKEE (reference sequence). V lost 2 bases, J lost 4 bases, and 12 bases lay in between. The CDR3: CASSFSEQAYGYTF. In nucleotides, the CDR3 is TGTGCCAGCAGCTTTAGCGAACAGGCCTATGGCTACACCTTC. Full variable domain (missing parts from reference TRBV5-5 and TRBJ1-2): DAGVTQSPTHLIKTRGQQVTLRCSPISGHKSVSWYQQVLGQGPQFIFQYYEKEERGRGNFPDRFSARQFPNYSSELNVNALLLGDSALYLCASSFSEQAYGYTFGSGTRLTVV.

The rearrangement joins TRBV29-1 to TRBJ1-2; D possibly corresponds to TRBD1 (5 bases). The V end lost 4 bases, the J end lost 8 bases, and 11 bases lay between the germline ends. This CDR3 is 11 amino acids long. Germline V CDR1 and CDR2: SQVTM, ANQGSEA. CDR3 coding DNA: TGCAGCGTTGGACAGACGGGGGGCTACACCTTC. It codes for CSVGQTGGYTF. Full variable domain (outside the CDR3, taken from reference TRBV29-1 and TRBJ1-2): SAVISQKPSRDICQRGTSLTIQCQVDSQVTMMFWYRQQPGQSLTLIATANQGSEATYESGFVIDKFPISRPNLTFSTLTVSNMSPEDSSIYLCSVGQTGGYTFGSGTRLTVV.

The chain links TRBV6-6 to TRBJ1-4; no clear D. Deletions cut 4 bases from V and 4 bases from J, with 7 bases between. CDR1 and CDR2 from the germline V gene are MNHNY and SVGAGI (reference sequence). This CDR3 contains 13 residues. The CDR3 DNA is TGTGCCAGCAGTTTGGATTATAATGAAAAACTGTTTTTT. It codes for CASSLDYNEKLFF.

J is TRBJ1-3 and V is TRBV28; no clear D. The germline V gene encodes CDR1 MDHEN and CDR2 SYDVKM. This CDR3 spans 14 amino acids. Trimming removed 6 bases at V and 5 bases at J, with 14 bases between. Here the CDR3 reads CASRGMQSRNTIYF. In DNA form, the CDR3 reads TGTGCCAGCAGAGGAATGCAAAGTAGAAACACCATATATTTT.

The chain has TRBV28 and TRBJ2-1, with TRBD2 identical over 7 bases. Trimming cost V 7 bases and J 7 bases; bases outside gene matches: 7. The length of the CDR3 is 13 residues. Germline values: CDR1 MDHEN, CDR2 SYDVKM. The CDR3 region has the DNA TGTGCCAGCAAAGAGCGGGGTCTGAATGAGCAGTTCTTC. Amino acid sequence: CASKERGLNEQFF.

This clone was found once. J is TRBJ2-2 and V is TRBV4-1; the D is unclear. Germline V gene lookup returns CDR1 MGHRA and CDR2 YSYEKL. V dropped 0 bases and J dropped 4 bases, with 9 bases sitting between them. The CDR3 loop spans 15 amino acids. The CDR3, as DNA: TGCGCCAGCAGCCAAGACCCCCGAGTCACCGGGGAGCTGTTTTTT. Translation: CASSQDPRVTGELFF.

The V and J genes are TRBV28 and TRBJ2-7, with TRBD1 identical over 8 bases. The V gene end was trimmed by 4 bases and the J gene end by 4 bases; junction bases not matched to a gene: 9. Germline values: CDR1 MDHEN, CDR2 SYDVKM. The CDR3 has 15 amino acids. The CDR3 loop reads CASSWAPGTGYEQYF. CDR3 coding DNA: TGTGCCAGCAGTTGGGCCCCCGGGACAGGATACGAGCAGTACTTC. The full variable domain, its missing parts supplied by reference TRBV28 and TRBJ2-7, is DVKVTQSSRYLVKRTGEKVFLECVQDMDHENMFWYRQDPGLGLRLIYFSYDVKMKEKGDIPEGYSVSREKKERFSLILESASTNQTSMYLCASSWAPGTGYEQYFGPGTRLTVT.

The chain uses TRBV6-5 and TRBJ2-3; D is ambiguous. Trimming removed 6 bases at V and 6 bases at J, with 16 bases between. CDR3 size: 14 residues. The germline V gene encodes CDR1 MNHEY and CDR2 SVGAGI. The CDR3 nucleotides read TGTGCCAGCAGACACCGGGTCGAATCCGATACGCAGTATTTT. It encodes CASRHRVESDTQYF.

V is TRBV6-1 and J is TRBJ1-1; D call uncertain. This CDR3 is 14 amino acids long. V shed 4 bases and J shed 0 bases, with 9 bases lying between them. From germline, CDR1 is MNHNS and CDR2 SASEGT. The CDR3 loop reads CASSVGRLNTEAFF. The CDR3 DNA follows: TGTGCCAGCAGTGTTGGCAGGCTGAACACTGAAGCTTTCTTT.

The rearrangement joins TRBV19 to TRBJ1-1, with 10 bases aligning to TRBD1. Germline CDR1 and CDR2: LNHDA and SQIVND (reference sequence). After removal of 6 bases from V and 3 bases from J, the junction contained 10 bases not matched to a gene. The CDR3 contains 16 residues. The CDR3 DNA follows: TGTGCCAGTAGGAAGGGGCGGGGGACAGGGGACACTGAAGCTTTCTTT. Its protein product is CASRKGRGTGDTEAFF.

This rearrangement joins TRBV7-9 to TRBJ1-5; the D gene is possibly TRBD1 (5 bases). The length of the CDR3 is 15 residues. Trimming took 1 base from V and 0 from J, leaving 7 bases between them. The V gene's germline CDR1 is SEHNR and CDR2 FQNEAQ (reference sequence). The CDR3 DNA reads as TGTGCCAGCAGCTTAGGGGGCAGTAGCAATCAGCCCCAGCATTTT. Amino acid sequence: CASSLGGSSNQPQHF.

The gene calls are TRBV19 and TRBJ1-3; D is perhaps TRBD1 (6 bases). The V gene's germline CDR1 is LNHDA and CDR2 SQIVND (reference sequence). V lost 4 bases and J lost 0, with 10 bases in between. This CDR3 is 15 amino acids long. The CDR3 DNA follows: TGTGCCAGTAGTAGGGACACGAGCTCTGGAAACACCATATATTTT. It yields the protein CASSRDTSSGNTIYF. The variable domain in full, completed from reference TRBV19 and TRBJ1-3, reads DGGITQSPKYLFRKEGQNVTLSCEQNLNHDAMYWYRQDPGQGLRLIYYSQIVNDFQKGDIAEGYSVSREKKESFPLTVTSAQKNPTAFYLCASSRDTSSGNTIYFGEGSWLTVV.

The rearrangement uses TRBV27 and TRBJ1-1, with a weak D call TRBD1 (5 bases). Trimming shortened V by 3 bases and J by 10 bases, and 15 bases separated the two germline ends. Germline loops: CDR1 MNHEY, CDR2 SMNVEV (reference sequence). The CDR3 contains 13 residues. CDR3 region: CASSFYEGTVAFF. The CDR3 DNA follows: TGTGCCAGCAGTTTCTACGAGGGGACGGTAGCTTTCTTT.